Below are 32 T cell receptor beta chains sequenced from a single sample in a study of cytomegalovirus exposure and HLA in healthy donors. 60 Vbeta and 13 Jbeta primers were used in PCR. Generated by immunoSEQ multiplex PCR, the TCRdb table keeps only in-frame clones and is missing some. This sample has about 130,000 clones; about 68% occur once, and the top ten carry less than 4%. The sequencing sample was made of PBMCs. Receptors were obtained from a man aged 40-55 years in good health and CMV-seropositive.

This clone was seen a single time. A junction end diverges from the germline sequence, so it may reflect a read error. The genes are TRBV7-7 and TRBJ2-7; the D gene is possibly TRBD1 (5 bases). This CDR3 comprises 13 residues. The germline CDR1 and CDR2 sequences are SSHAT and FNYEAQ (reference sequence). The CDR3 DNA is TGTGCTAGCAGCTTAGACCCAGGGTACGAGCAGTACTTC. The encoded protein is CASSLDPGYEQYF.

The chain employs TRBV10-2 and TRBJ2-7, with 13 bases that match TRBD2. The CDR3 is made up of 15 amino acids. Germline V gene lookup returns CDR1 WSHSY and CDR2 SAAADI. J was trimmed by 4 bases and V by 6 bases; bases with no gene match: 6. The CDR3: CASRGGLAGAYEQYF. The CDR3 DNA sequence: TGCGCCAGCAGGGGCGGACTAGCGGGAGCTTACGAGCAGTACTTC.

The chain links TRBV6-4 to TRBJ1-4, with a weak D call TRBD1 (6 bases). Looked up from germline, CDR1 is MRHNA and CDR2 is SNTAGT. V was shortened by 5 bases and J by 5 bases, with 15 bases between the two germline ends. The length of the CDR3 is 15 residues. The DNA of the CDR3 is TGTGCCAGCAGTCCGAACTTTGGGGGCAATGAAAAACTGTTTTTT. This encodes CASSPNFGGNEKLFF.

The V call is TRBV6-6, the J call TRBJ2-1, with D unclear. Trimming cost V 2 bases and J 7 bases, with 6 bases left between them. The CDR3 has 12 amino acids. Germline values: CDR1 MNHNY, CDR2 SVGAGI (reference sequence). The CDR3 here is CASSYKENEQFF. The CDR3 nucleotides read TGTGCCAGCAGTTACAAGGAGAATGAGCAGTTCTTC.

The chain is built from TRBV5-1 and TRBJ2-4; D is unresolved. The ends were cut back, 3 bases at V and 5 bases at J, with 18 bases in the middle. CDR1 is SGHRS, CDR2 YFSETQ, per germline. CDR3 length: 16 residues. CDR3 DNA sequence: TGCGCCAGCAGCTCCAGTTATAGAGCGTCCGAAAACATTCAGTACTTC. Translated, it gives CASSSSYRASENIQYF.

The V gene is TRBV2, the J gene TRBJ2-6; 7 bases are a match to TRBD1. The CDR3 totals 17 residues. Germline V gene sequence: CDR1 SNHLY, CDR2 FYNNEI. Unmatched junction bases numbered 8, after V lost 6 bases and J lost 0 bases. This CDR3 is CASRNRGRSSGANVLTF. The CDR3 DNA reads as TGTGCCAGCAGGAACAGGGGTCGTAGCTCTGGGGCCAACGTCCTGACTTTC.

This clone has only one observation. The V and J genes are TRBV5-8 and TRBJ2-6; TRBD1 might be the D (5 bases). V lost 0 bases, J lost 0 bases, and 19 bases lay in between. Germline V lookup: CDR1 SGHTS, CDR2 YDEGEE. The CDR3 consists of 20 residues. The CDR3 DNA reads TGTGCCAGCAGCTTGGGTGGCGGCAGGGCCCTATACTCTGGGGCCAACGTCCTGACTTTC. This encodes CASSLGGGRALYSGANVLTF.

This clone was recorded a few times. V is TRBV2 and J is TRBJ1-4; 11 nucleotides agree with TRBD1. J gave up 7 bases and V 6 bases, and 7 bases lay outside the gene matches. Per germline, CDR1 SNHLY and CDR2 FYNNEI. This CDR3 comprises 15 residues. CDR3 amino acids: CASSLRGQGGEKLFF. As DNA, the CDR3 is TGTGCCAGCAGCCTCCGGGGACAGGGGGGTGAAAAACTGTTTTTT.

This clone was detected a few times. The J gene is TRBJ2-7, the V gene TRBV30, with D perhaps TRBD1 (5 bases). The CDR3 sequence is 12 residues long. Per the germline V gene, CDR1 is GTSNPN and CDR2 is SVGIG (reference sequence). The V end lost 3 bases, the J end lost 0 bases, and 6 bases lay between the germline ends. This CDR3 reads CAWRQDSYEQYF. The CDR3 nucleotides are TGTGCCTGGAGACAGGACTCCTACGAGCAGTACTTC. Full variable domain (outside the CDR3, taken from reference TRBV30 and TRBJ2-7): SQTIHQWPATLVQPVGSPLSLECTVEGTSNPNLYWYRQAAGRGLQLLFYSVGIGQISSEVPQNLSASRPQDRQFILSSKKLLLSDSGFYLCAWRQDSYEQYFGPGTRLTVT.

The chain couples TRBV28 to TRBJ2-1; 10 nucleotides match TRBD2. Trimming at V came to 5 bases and at J to 6 bases, leaving 4 bases not matched to a gene. This CDR3 is 14 amino acids long. Germline V CDR1 and CDR2: MDHEN, SYDVKM. CDR3 DNA sequence: TGTGCCAGCAGTGCCGGGACTAGCGTCAATGAGCAGTTCTTC. This translates into CASSAGTSVNEQFF.

The rearrangement uses TRBV28 and TRBJ1-6; 7 positions match TRBD1. V dropped 10 bases and J dropped 5; count of bases not matched to a gene: 14. The CDR3 runs to 16 residues. Germline CDR1 MDHEN, CDR2 SYDVKM. CDR3 in DNA: TGTGCCATCCCTCAAGAGGGGGCTCATAATAATTCACCCCTCCACTTT. As protein: CAIPQEGAHNNSPLHF.

The chain couples TRBV7-8 to TRBJ2-1, with TRBD2 as a possible D gene (5 bases). Trimming removed 2 bases at V and 8 bases at J, with 10 bases between. The germline gives CDR1 SGHVS, CDR2 FQNEAQ. The CDR3 loop spans 13 amino acids. The CDR3 nucleotides are TGTGCCAGCAGCTTATCTAGCTTGGATGAGCAGTTCTTC. Translating it yields CASSLSSLDEQFF.

As regards this clone: A junction boundary mismatches the germline segment, possibly from a read error. Other DNA sequences in the same sample also yield this CDR3. The V gene is TRBV11-3, the J gene TRBJ2-7, with TRBD2 matching 13 bases. The CDR3 runs to 16 residues. Looked up from germline, CDR1 is SGHNT and CDR2 is YENEEA. The CDR3 nucleotides are TGTGCTAGCAGCTACCACGGGACTAGCGGGATGGGCGAGCAGTACTTC. Encoded protein: CASSYHGTSGMGEQYF.

The CDR3 nucleotides read TGCGCCAGCAGCCAAGGGGGTAGCGGGTTTGCATCAGATACGCAGTATTTT. As protein: CASSQGGSGFASDTQYF. The rearrangement uses TRBV4-1 and TRBJ2-3; 7 nucleotides agree with TRBD2. The CDR3 contains 17 residues. CDR1 MGHRA and CDR2 YSYEKL come from the germline V gene. V lost 1 base and J lost 4; bases outside the gene matches: 11.

The rearrangement uses TRBV5-1 and TRBJ1-2; 7 bases are shared with TRBD1. The CDR3 length is 14 residues. The J segment lost 6 bases and the V segment lost 2 bases, leaving 7 bases of the junction unmatched. CDR1 and CDR2 from the germline V gene are SGHRS and YFSETQ. CDR3 nucleotide sequence: TGCGCCAGCAGCTTTCCCGGGACAGTTAATGGCTACACCTTC. Translated: CASSFPGTVNGYTF.

This clone was seen just once. The chain joins TRBV18 to TRBJ2-2; D ambiguous. The CDR3 is 13 amino acids. CDR1 KGHSH and CDR2 LQKENI come from the germline V gene. Trimming took off 3 bases at V and 2 bases at J, with 4 bases between the two ends. The CDR3 sequence is CASSPQNTGELFF. The CDR3 nucleotides read TGTGCCAGCTCACCCCAAAACACCGGGGAGCTGTTTTTT.

As concerns this clone: A read error may account for a junction end that differs from germline. The chain employs TRBV28 and TRBJ1-2; D gene uncertain. Germline CDR1 reads MDHEN; CDR2 reads SYDVKM. The CDR3 totals 14 residues. CDR3 residues: CASSFVAGGHNRAF. DNA for the CDR3: TGTGCCAGCAGTTTTGTTGCAGGCGGGCATAATAGGGCCTTC.

The chain joins TRBV11-2 to TRBJ2-2; TRBD2 agrees at 12 bases. This CDR3 is built from 19 residues. The germline gives CDR1 SGHAT, CDR2 FQNNGV. V lost 0 bases, J lost 8 bases, and 13 bases stayed unmatched. CDR3 in DNA: TGTGCCAGCAGCTTAGATCTACCCCTAGCGGGGGGGCCAGTTGGGGAGCTGTTTTTT. Protein sequence: CASSLDLPLAGGPVGELFF. Based on the CDR3 plus reference TRBV11-2 and TRBJ2-2, the full variable domain is EAGVAQSPRYKIIEKRQSVAFWCNPISGHATLYWYQQILGQGPKLLIQFQNNGVVDDSQLPKDRFSAERLKGVDSTLKIQPAKLEDSAVYLCASSLDLPLAGGPVGELFFGEGSRLTVL.

This chain uses TRBV27 with TRBJ2-7; a weak D match, TRBD1 (5 bases). CDR3 length equals 13 residues. V lost 5 bases and J 2 bases, leaving 10 bases between the germline ends. Germline V gene lookup returns CDR1 MNHEY and CDR2 SMNVEV (reference sequence). CDR3 coding DNA: TGTGCCAGCAGTATCGGACATGCCTACGAGCAGTACTTC. It specifies CASSIGHAYEQYF.

The chain recombines TRBV6-6 with TRBJ1-5; D remains ambiguous. Per the germline V gene, CDR1 is MNHNY and CDR2 is SVGAGI (reference sequence). The CDR3 is 15 amino acids. Trimming took 6 bases from V and 4 from J, leaving 16 bases between them. CDR3 nucleotide sequence: TGTGCCAGCAGCAAAACGTTTGAGGGAAATCAGCCCCAGCATTTT. Its protein product is CASSKTFEGNQPQHF.

The V and J genes are TRBV6-1 and TRBJ2-7; 8 nucleotides align to TRBD1. The CDR3 length is 15 residues. The V gene end was trimmed by 3 bases and the J gene end by 3 bases; junction bases not matched to a gene: 7. CDR1 and CDR2 (germline): MNHNS, SASEGT. In nucleotides, the CDR3 is TGTGCCAGCAGTGAGGTAGCGACAGGGGACTACGAGCAGTACTTC. This sequence encodes CASSEVATGDYEQYF.

The CDR3 coding sequence is TGTGCCAGCAGCGACGACAGGGTCCGAAACACTGAAGCTTTCTTT. Residues: CASSDDRVRNTEAFF. The chain couples TRBV6-5 to TRBJ1-1; 7 positions match TRBD1. This CDR3 comprises 15 residues. Germline CDR1 is MNHEY and CDR2 is SVGAGI. The J segment lost 2 bases and the V segment lost 6 bases, leaving 9 bases of the junction unmatched.

The J gene is TRBJ2-2, the V gene TRBV7-2; the match to TRBD2 covers 13 bases. Looked up from germline, CDR1 is SGHTA and CDR2 is FQGNSA. The V gene end was trimmed by 5 bases and the J gene end by 6 bases; junction bases not matched to a gene: 3. This CDR3 has 15 amino acids. This chain's CDR3 is CASSATSGRAGELFF. DNA of the CDR3: TGTGCCAGCAGCGCCACTAGCGGGAGGGCCGGGGAGCTGTTTTTT.

The chain has TRBV5-8 and TRBJ2-3, with 10 positions matching TRBD2. CDR1 is SGHTS, CDR2 YDEGEE, per germline. V dropped 4 bases and J dropped 0; count of bases not matched to a gene: 5. The CDR3 is made up of 16 amino acids. For the CDR3, the DNA is TGTGCCAGCAGCCGAGGACTAGCGGAAAGCACAGATACGCAGTATTTT. The encoded protein is CASSRGLAESTDTQYF.

The rearrangement links TRBV29-1 to TRBJ2-5; D might be TRBD1 (5 bases). Trimming left V 6 bases short and J 5 bases short, with 19 bases between. The length of the CDR3 is 14 residues. CDR1 and CDR2 from the germline V gene are SQVTM and ANQGSEA. CDR3 loop: CSVRYGRDLETQYF. The CDR3 bases are TGCAGCGTGAGATACGGCAGGGATTTGGAGACCCAGTACTTC.

The table lists this clone with a few counts. The chain has TRBV5-1 and TRBJ2-7, with D tentatively TRBD2 (6 bases). The CDR3 consists of 13 residues. In germline, CDR1 is SGHRS, CDR2 YFSETQ. V lost 6 bases, J lost 3 bases, and 13 bases lay in between. Here the CDR3 DNA reads TGCGCCAGCAAGATCGGGGACTTCTACGAGCAGTACTTC. Its protein product is CASKIGDFYEQYF.

V is TRBV10-3 and J is TRBJ2-1; 7 bases line up with TRBD2. The CDR3 has 14 amino acids. J lost 10 bases, V lost 3 bases, and 9 bases had no gene match. Germline-derived CDR1 and CDR2 are ENHRY and SYGVKD. This chain's CDR3 is CAISDRTLGGEQFF. CDR3 sequence (DNA): TGTGCCATCAGTGACCGAACGTTGGGAGGGGAGCAGTTCTTC.

V usage is TRBV15 and J usage is TRBJ2-1; D gene unclear. This CDR3 has 11 residues. Germline CDR1 is LNHNV and CDR2 is YYDKDF (reference sequence). Trimming stripped 5 bases from V and 8 bases from J, with 7 bases between. CDR3 in DNA: TGTGCCACCAGCGAGGCGGATGAGCAGTTCTTC. Amino acid sequence: CATSEADEQFF. Combining the CDR3 with reference TRBV15 and TRBJ2-1 gives the whole variable domain DAMVIQNPRYQVTQFGKPVTLSCSQTLNHNVMYWYQQKSSQAPKLLFHYYDKDFNNEADTPDNFQSRRPNTSFCFLDIRSPGLGDTAMYLCATSEADEQFFGPGTRLTVL.

The chain carries TRBV19 and TRBJ1-1; no firm D call. CDR3 size: 14 residues. The V gene's germline CDR1 is LNHDA and CDR2 SQIVND (reference sequence). Between the trimmed V and J ends, which lost 3 bases and 5 bases, there was a span of 13 bases. The CDR3 coding sequence is TGTGCCAGTAGTATCACGCCGGGGAGGACTGAAGCTTTCTTT. It yields the protein CASSITPGRTEAFF. The full variable domain, with the rest looked up from reference TRBV19 and TRBJ1-1, is DGGITQSPKYLFRKEGQNVTLSCEQNLNHDAMYWYRQDPGQGLRLIYYSQIVNDFQKGDIAEGYSVSREKKESFPLTVTSAQKNPTAFYLCASSITPGRTEAFFGQGTRLTVV.

The rearrangement links TRBV28 to TRBJ1-2; TRBD1 is a possible D gene (5 bases). Germline CDR1 reads MDHEN; CDR2 reads SYDVKM. The CDR3 is 16 amino acids. Trimming left V 1 base short and J 7 bases short, with 19 bases between. The CDR3 nucleotides are TGTGCCAGCAGTTTATCCCAGGGCCGGCGTCCTTCTGGCTACACCTTC. It encodes CASSLSQGRRPSGYTF.

This sequence joins TRBV19 and TRBJ1-2; no reliable D call. Germline V lookup: CDR1 LNHDA, CDR2 SQIVND (reference sequence). This CDR3 has 12 residues. The V end lost 10 bases, the J end lost 4 bases, and 13 bases lay between the germline ends. In nucleotides, the CDR3 is TGTGCCACCACTAAGGCAGCCTATGGCTACACCTTC. Its translation is CATTKAAYGYTF.

V gene TRBV2 combines with J gene TRBJ2-7; TRBD1 matches 8 bases. V was pared by 6 bases and J by 5 bases, with 9 bases of the junction left unmatched. This CDR3 comprises 14 residues. The germline CDR1 and CDR2 sequences are SNHLY and FYNNEI. For the CDR3, the DNA is TGTGCCAGCAGACGGCAGGGGGCGAAGAACGAGCAGTACTTC. It translates to CASRRQGAKNEQYF. The variable domain in full, completed from reference TRBV2 and TRBJ2-7, reads EPEVTQTPSHQVTQMGQEVILRCVPISNHLYFYWYRQILGQKVEFLVSFYNNEISEKSEIFDDQFSVERPDGSNFTLKIRSTKLEDSAMYFCASRRQGAKNEQYFGPGTRLTVT.